Listed here are 19 T cell receptor beta chains from one sample, sequenced in a study of shared clonotypes between healthy human individuals. The assay was immunoSEQ multiplex PCR, and TCRdb's table has in-frame clones only and misses some. The table records about 1 million clones, about 74% of them present only once. The specimen was memory CD4+ T cells sorted from blood. Sample subset: CD45RA-negative fraction. The receptors derive from a man between 18 and 29 years old in good health.

J is TRBJ2-3 and V is TRBV7-2, with TRBD1 matching over 12 bases. The germline gives CDR1 SGHTA, CDR2 FQGNSA. The CDR3 consists of 16 residues. J gave up 4 bases and V 5 bases, and 7 bases lay outside the gene matches. For the CDR3, the DNA is TGTGCCAGCAGCCCCATGGGACAGGGGGCGGCAGATACGCAGTATTTT. It translates to CASSPMGQGAADTQYF.

This sequence joins TRBV29-1 and TRBJ2-7; 7 bases agree with TRBD1. V lost 3 bases to trimming and J lost 6 bases; unmatched junction nucleotides: 5. Germline loops: CDR1 SQVTM, CDR2 ANQGSEA. The CDR3 length is 12 residues. The CDR3 is CSVEGDRVEQYF. The CDR3 DNA sequence: TGCAGCGTTGAGGGAGACAGGGTCGAGCAGTACTTC.

The rearrangement links TRBV18 to TRBJ1-2, with D possibly matching TRBD1 (5 bases). This CDR3 spans 15 amino acids. The V gene lost 3 bases and the J gene lost 1 base, with 12 bases spanning the gap. Germline CDR1 is KGHSH and CDR2 is LQKENI. The CDR3 here is CASSPVDSYNYGYTF. CDR3 DNA: TGTGCCAGCTCACCGGTCGACAGCTATAACTATGGCTACACCTTC.

With regard to this clone: This clone may be a read error of a much larger clone one base away. The V gene is TRBV9, the J gene TRBJ2-2; D remains ambiguous. Deletions cut 4 bases from V and 2 bases from J, with 0 bases between. Per the germline V gene, CDR1 is SGDLS and CDR2 is YYNGEE. This CDR3 contains 11 residues. The DNA of the CDR3 is TGTGCCAGCAGCAACACCGGGGAGCTGTTTTTT. It is translated as CASSNTGELFF.

CDR3 sequence (DNA): TGTGCCAGCAGCGTCCAGATGGGACCTGGAAACACCATATATTTT. Amino acids: CASSVQMGPGNTIYF. This rearrangement joins TRBV9 to TRBJ1-3; weak D call: TRBD1 (5 bases). Trimming left V 2 bases short and J 2 bases short, with 11 bases between. CDR3 length equals 15 residues. Germline-derived CDR1 and CDR2 are SGDLS and YYNGEE.

J is TRBJ2-3 and V is TRBV7-9; D is ambiguous. The length of the CDR3 is 15 residues. From germline, CDR1 is SEHNR and CDR2 FQNEAQ (reference sequence). Trimming took off 4 bases at V and 2 bases at J, with 13 bases between the two ends. CDR3 region: CASSSILEYTDTQYF. Written as DNA, the CDR3 is TGTGCCAGCAGCTCTATTCTAGAATACACAGATACGCAGTATTTT.

This sequence joins TRBV18 and TRBJ2-5; D is perhaps TRBD1 or TRBD2 (5 bases each). Germline values: CDR1 KGHSH, CDR2 LQKENI. Trimming removed 0 bases at V and 2 bases at J, with 10 bases between. This CDR3 contains 15 residues. CDR3 residues: CASSPPVRGQETQYF. CDR3 nucleotides: TGTGCCAGCTCACCACCCGTGAGGGGACAAGAGACCCAGTACTTC.

This chain joins TRBV10-1 and TRBJ2-2; perhaps TRBD1 as D (6 bases). The CDR3 runs 16 residues. The germline V gene has CDR1 WNHNN and CDR2 SYGVQD (reference sequence). Trimming took off 4 bases at V and 4 bases at J, with 16 bases between the two ends. The CDR3 sequence is CASSGSKGVITGELFF. Here the CDR3 DNA reads TGCGCCAGCAGTGGGTCAAAGGGGGTAATCACCGGGGAGCTGTTTTTT.

The chain is built from TRBV27 and TRBJ1-1; 8 positions agree with TRBD1. J was trimmed by 4 bases and V by 8 bases; bases with no gene match: 6. Per the germline V gene, CDR1 is MNHEY and CDR2 is SMNVEV (reference sequence). There are 13 residues in the CDR3. The CDR3 region has the DNA TGTGCCAGCTACAGGGGGTGGGGCACTGAAGCTTTCTTT. Translation gives CASYRGWGTEAFF.

The gene calls are TRBV5-4 and TRBJ2-7, with TRBD2 matching 7 bases. The germline gives CDR1 SGHNT, CDR2 YYREEE (reference sequence). This CDR3 has 15 residues. With V trimmed by 4 bases and J by 3 bases, 10 bases remained unmatched. The CDR3 sequence is CASSPAGVSSYEQYF. The CDR3 nucleotides read TGTGCCAGCAGCCCTGCGGGAGTTTCGAGCTACGAGCAGTACTTC. Full variable domain (remainder filled in from reference TRBV5-4 and TRBJ2-7): ETGVTQSPTHLIKTRGQQVTLRCSSQSGHNTVSWYQQALGQGPQFIFQYYREEENGRGNFPPRFSGLQFPNYSSELNVNALELDDSALYLCASSPAGVSSYEQYFGPGTRLTVT.

The chain is built from TRBV7-2 and TRBJ2-7; tentative D call: TRBD2 (6 bases). V gave up 1 base and J gave up 4 bases, with 14 bases separating them. Germline V gene data show CDR1 as SGHTA and CDR2 as FQGNSA. The CDR3 consists of 15 residues. The CDR3 spells CASSLDGAGSYEQYF. Written as DNA, the CDR3 is TGTGCCAGCAGCTTAGACGGGGCGGGGTCTTACGAGCAGTACTTC.

This clone is a singleton in its sample. The chain recombines TRBV7-9 with TRBJ2-1; the match to TRBD2 covers 11 bases. J lost 7 bases, V lost 1 base, and 3 bases had no gene match. Germline CDR1 SEHNR, CDR2 FQNEAQ (reference sequence). The CDR3 has 15 residues. The CDR3 is CASSLGTSGSNEQFF. For the CDR3, the DNA is TGTGCCAGCAGCTTAGGGACTAGCGGGTCGAATGAGCAGTTCTTC.

J is TRBJ1-5 and V is TRBV19; tentatively, D is TRBD1 (6 bases). The CDR3 runs 16 residues. V was shortened by 6 bases and J by 0 bases, with 15 bases between the two germline ends. CDR1 and CDR2 (germline): LNHDA, SQIVND (reference sequence). The CDR3 protein is CASRLSGATSNQPQHF. The CDR3, as DNA: TGTGCCAGTAGACTATCAGGGGCAACTAGCAATCAGCCCCAGCATTTT. The full variable domain, in which reference TRBV19 and TRBJ1-5 provide the parts outside the CDR3, is DGGITQSPKYLFRKEGQNVTLSCEQNLNHDAMYWYRQDPGQGLRLIYYSQIVNDFQKGDIAEGYSVSREKKESFPLTVTSAQKNPTAFYLCASRLSGATSNQPQHFGDGTRLSIL.

The chain is built from TRBV21-1 and TRBJ2-2; the table's D call, TRBD1, has no DNA check behind it. TRBV21-1 counts as a pseudogene. This CDR3 is built from 19 residues. CDR3 bases: TGTGCCAGCAGCAACGGGGACCAGGGGGGTATTGAGTACACCGGGGAGCTGTTTTTT. Translating it yields CASSNGDQGGIEYTGELFF.

This clone came up a few times. CDR3 coding DNA: TGTGCCAGTAGTATACTTGGAGGGGGCTGGACAGATACGCAGTATTTT. It specifies CASSILGGGWTDTQYF. V is TRBV19 and J is TRBJ2-3; maybe TRBD1 (7 bases). Per the germline V gene, CDR1 is LNHDA and CDR2 is SQIVND (reference sequence). V lost 2 bases and J lost 3, with 15 bases in between. The CDR3 spans 16 residues.

The rearrangement links TRBV7-2 to TRBJ2-1; 8 bases are a match to TRBD1. CDR3 length: 14 amino acids. J lost 6 bases, V lost 6 bases, and 7 bases had no gene match. Germline V gene data show CDR1 as SGHTA and CDR2 as FQGNSA. The CDR3 DNA sequence: TGTGCCAGCAGGACCGGGACAGGTTTCAATGAGCAGTTCTTC. This sequence encodes CASRTGTGFNEQFF.

The gene calls are TRBV28 and TRBJ2-6; 7 nucleotides align to TRBD1. The CDR3 loop spans 15 amino acids. Per germline, CDR1 MDHEN and CDR2 SYDVKM. V lost 5 bases to trimming and J lost 2 bases; unmatched junction nucleotides: 3. CDR3 in amino acids: CASSVDRAGANVLTF. Here the CDR3 DNA reads TGTGCCAGCAGTGTCGACAGGGCTGGGGCCAACGTCCTGACTTTC.

The rearrangement joins TRBV5-1 to TRBJ2-3; D is uncertain. With 6 bases removed from V and 0 bases from J, the gap between germline ends came to 11 bases. The CDR3 has 14 residues. CDR1 and CDR2 from the germline V gene are SGHRS and YFSETQ. CDR3 in DNA: TGCGCCAGCAAGGAGACTCCTAGCACAGATACGCAGTATTTT. Translated: CASKETPSTDTQYF.

The rearrangement uses TRBV5-1 and TRBJ1-4; 11 nucleotides align to TRBD1. J lost 8 bases, V lost 3 bases, and 9 bases had no gene match. Germline V gene data show CDR1 as SGHRS and CDR2 as YFSETQ. There are 16 residues in the CDR3. CDR3 nucleotides: TGCGCCAGCAGCTCCGACTCCGGGACAGGGGGAGAAAAACTGTTTTTT. Amino acids: CASSSDSGTGGEKLFF. Full variable domain (remainder filled in from reference TRBV5-1 and TRBJ1-4): KAGVTQTPRYLIKTRGQQVTLSCSPISGHRSVSWYQQTPGQGLQFLFEYFSETQRNKGNFPGRFSGRQFSNSRSEMNVSTLELGDSALYLCASSSDSGTGGEKLFFGSGTQLSVL.